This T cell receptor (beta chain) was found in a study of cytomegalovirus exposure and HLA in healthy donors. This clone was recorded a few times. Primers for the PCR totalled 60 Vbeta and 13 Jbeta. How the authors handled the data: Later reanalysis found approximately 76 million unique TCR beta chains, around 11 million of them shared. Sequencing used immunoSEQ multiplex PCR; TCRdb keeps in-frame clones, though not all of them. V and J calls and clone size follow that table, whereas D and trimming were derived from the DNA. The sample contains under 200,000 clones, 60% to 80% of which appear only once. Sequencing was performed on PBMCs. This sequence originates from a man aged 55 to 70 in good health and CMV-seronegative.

CDR3 nucleotides: TGTGCCAGCAGCCAACGCCCAGCTGGGACTAGCGGGAGCACAGATACGCAGTATTTT. This encodes CASSQRPAGTSGSTDTQYF. This chain links TRBV4-2 with TRBJ2-3, with 12 nucleotides matching TRBD2. Per the germline V gene, CDR1 is LGHNA and CDR2 is YNFKEQ. There are 19 residues in the CDR3. V shed 2 bases, J shed 0 bases, and the junction held 9 bases outside the gene matches.